The clone carrying this T cell receptor beta chain came up once. Antigen specificity is unknown. This entry comes from a study of siplizumab effects on memory and regulatory T cells. Only in-frame clones appear in the TCRdb table, and some are missing; sequencing was by immunoSEQ multiplex PCR. The sample consists of 90,000 to 110,000 clones, around 92% of them appearing once. Study findings and constraints: Siplizumab significantly decreased alloreactive sequences from unstimulated CD4+ memory cells.

This CDR3 comprises 15 residues. In germline, CDR1 is KGHSH, CDR2 LQKENI. The V gene lost 0 bases and the J gene lost 4 bases, with 12 bases spanning the gap. Specimen: Tregs sorted from blood. The source of this sequence is a human donor in good health. The chain links TRBV18 to TRBJ1-1; D remains unclear. The CDR3 coding sequence is TGTGCCAGCTCACCACCCGCCGGCGAAGGCACTGAAGCTTTCTTT. Residues: CASSPPAGEGTEAFF.